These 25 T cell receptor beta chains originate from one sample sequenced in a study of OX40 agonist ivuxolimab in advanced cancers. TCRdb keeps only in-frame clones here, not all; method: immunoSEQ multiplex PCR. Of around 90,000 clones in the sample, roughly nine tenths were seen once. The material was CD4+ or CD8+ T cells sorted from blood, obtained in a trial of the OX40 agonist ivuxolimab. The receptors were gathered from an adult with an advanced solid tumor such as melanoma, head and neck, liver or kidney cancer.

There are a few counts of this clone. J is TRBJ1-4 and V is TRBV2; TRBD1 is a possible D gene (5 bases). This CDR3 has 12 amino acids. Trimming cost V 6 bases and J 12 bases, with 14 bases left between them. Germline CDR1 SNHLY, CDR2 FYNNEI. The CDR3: CASSKGAGELFF. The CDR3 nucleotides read TGTGCCAGCAGCAAAGGGGCAGGAGAACTGTTTTTT.

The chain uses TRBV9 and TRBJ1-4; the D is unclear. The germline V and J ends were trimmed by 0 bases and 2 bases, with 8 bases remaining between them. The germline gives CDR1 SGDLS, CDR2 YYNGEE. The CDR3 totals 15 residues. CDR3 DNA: TGTGCCAGCAGCGTAGCTCCGACGACTAATGAAAAACTGTTTTTT. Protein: CASSVAPTTNEKLFF.

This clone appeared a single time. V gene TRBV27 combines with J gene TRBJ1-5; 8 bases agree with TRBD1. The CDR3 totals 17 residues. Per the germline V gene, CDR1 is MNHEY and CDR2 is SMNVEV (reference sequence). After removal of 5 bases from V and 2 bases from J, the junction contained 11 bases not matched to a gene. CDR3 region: CASSKDRAERGNQPQHF. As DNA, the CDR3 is TGTGCCAGCAGTAAGGACAGGGCGGAGAGAGGCAATCAGCCCCAGCATTTT.

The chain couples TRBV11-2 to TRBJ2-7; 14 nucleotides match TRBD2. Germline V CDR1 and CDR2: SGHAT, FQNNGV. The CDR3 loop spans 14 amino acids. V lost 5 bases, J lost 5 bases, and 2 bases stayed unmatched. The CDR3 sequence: CASSKGLAGDEQYF. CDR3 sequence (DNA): TGTGCCAGCAGCAAGGGACTAGCGGGAGACGAGCAGTACTTC.

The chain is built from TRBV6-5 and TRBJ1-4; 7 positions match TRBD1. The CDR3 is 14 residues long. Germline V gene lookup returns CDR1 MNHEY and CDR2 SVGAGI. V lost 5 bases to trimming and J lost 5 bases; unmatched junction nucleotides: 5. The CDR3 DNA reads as TGTGCCAGCAGTCGGGACAGATTAAATGAAAAACTGTTTTTT. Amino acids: CASSRDRLNEKLFF.

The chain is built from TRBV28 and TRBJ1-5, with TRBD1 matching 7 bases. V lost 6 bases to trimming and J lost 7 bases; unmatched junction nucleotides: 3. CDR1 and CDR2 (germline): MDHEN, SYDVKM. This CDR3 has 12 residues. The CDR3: CASRTGKQPQHF. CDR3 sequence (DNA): TGTGCCAGCAGGACAGGGAAACAGCCCCAGCATTTT. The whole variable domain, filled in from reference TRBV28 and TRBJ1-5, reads DVKVTQSSRYLVKRTGEKVFLECVQDMDHENMFWYRQDPGLGLRLIYFSYDVKMKEKGDIPEGYSVSREKKERFSLILESASTNQTSMYLCASRTGKQPQHFGDGTRLSIL.

DNA of the CDR3: TGTGCCAGCAGTGACTCTTTTCGCACAGATACGCAGTATTTT. This codes for CASSDSFRTDTQYF. The gene calls are TRBV6-4 and TRBJ2-3; D remains unclear. Trimming took off 0 bases at V and 1 base at J, with 5 bases between the two ends. CDR1 is MRHNA and CDR2 is SNTAGT in the germline V gene. The CDR3 spans 14 residues.

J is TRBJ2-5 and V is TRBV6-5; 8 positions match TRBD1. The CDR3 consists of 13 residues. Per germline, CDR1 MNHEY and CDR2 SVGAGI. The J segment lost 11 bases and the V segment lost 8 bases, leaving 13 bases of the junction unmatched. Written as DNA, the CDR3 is TGTGCCAGCGCGGGACAGGTGCGTGGGGAGCAGTACTTC. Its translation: CASAGQVRGEQYF.

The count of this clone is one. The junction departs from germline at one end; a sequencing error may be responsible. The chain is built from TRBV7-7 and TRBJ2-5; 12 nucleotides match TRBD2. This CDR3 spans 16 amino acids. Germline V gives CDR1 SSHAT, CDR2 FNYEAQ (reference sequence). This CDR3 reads CASSFAGTSGQETQYF. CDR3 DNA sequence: TGTGCTAGCAGCTTTGCCGGGACTAGCGGGCAAGAGACCCAGTACTTC.

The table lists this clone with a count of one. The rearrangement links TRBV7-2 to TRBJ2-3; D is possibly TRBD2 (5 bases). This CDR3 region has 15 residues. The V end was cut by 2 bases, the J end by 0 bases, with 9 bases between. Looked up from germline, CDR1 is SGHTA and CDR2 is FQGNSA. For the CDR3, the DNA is TGTGCCAGCAGCTTAAAACTAGGAAGCACAGATACGCAGTATTTT. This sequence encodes CASSLKLGSTDTQYF.

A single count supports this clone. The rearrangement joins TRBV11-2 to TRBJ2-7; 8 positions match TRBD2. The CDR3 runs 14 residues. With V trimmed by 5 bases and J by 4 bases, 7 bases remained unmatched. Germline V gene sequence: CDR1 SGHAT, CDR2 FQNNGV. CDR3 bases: TGTGCCAGCAGCCCGGGAGGGGGGGTTTACGAGCAGTACTTC. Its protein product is CASSPGGGVYEQYF.

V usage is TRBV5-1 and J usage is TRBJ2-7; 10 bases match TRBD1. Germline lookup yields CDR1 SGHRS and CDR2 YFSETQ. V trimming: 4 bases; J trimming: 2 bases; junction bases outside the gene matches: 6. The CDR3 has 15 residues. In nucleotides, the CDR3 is TGCGCCAGCAGCCGGGACAGGGGATTCGCCTACGAGCAGTACTTC. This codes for CASSRDRGFAYEQYF.

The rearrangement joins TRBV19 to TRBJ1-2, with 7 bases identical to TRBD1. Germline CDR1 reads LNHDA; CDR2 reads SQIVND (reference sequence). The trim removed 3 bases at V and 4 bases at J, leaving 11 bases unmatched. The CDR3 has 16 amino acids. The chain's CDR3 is CASSMVTGAWSYGYTF. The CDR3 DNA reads TGTGCCAGTAGTATGGTAACAGGGGCGTGGAGCTATGGCTACACCTTC.

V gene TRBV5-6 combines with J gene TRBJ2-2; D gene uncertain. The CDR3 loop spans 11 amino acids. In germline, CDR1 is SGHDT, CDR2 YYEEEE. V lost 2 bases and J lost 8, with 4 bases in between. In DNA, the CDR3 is TGTGCCAGCAGCTTATCTGGGGAGCTGTTTTTT. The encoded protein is CASSLSGELFF.

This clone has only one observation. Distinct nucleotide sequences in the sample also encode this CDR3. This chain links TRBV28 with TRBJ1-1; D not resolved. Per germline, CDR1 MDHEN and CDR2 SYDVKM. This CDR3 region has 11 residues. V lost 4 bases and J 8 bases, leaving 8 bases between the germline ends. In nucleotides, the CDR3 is TGTGCCAGCAGTTCCCTAACCGAAGCTTTCTTT. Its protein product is CASSSLTEAFF.

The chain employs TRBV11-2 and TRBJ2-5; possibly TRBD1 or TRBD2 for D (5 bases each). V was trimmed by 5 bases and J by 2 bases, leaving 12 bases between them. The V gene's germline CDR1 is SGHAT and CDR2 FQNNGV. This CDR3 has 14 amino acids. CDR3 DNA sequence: TGTGCCAGCAGCCGCCTGTGGGGGCAAGAGACCCAGTACTTC. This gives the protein CASSRLWGQETQYF.

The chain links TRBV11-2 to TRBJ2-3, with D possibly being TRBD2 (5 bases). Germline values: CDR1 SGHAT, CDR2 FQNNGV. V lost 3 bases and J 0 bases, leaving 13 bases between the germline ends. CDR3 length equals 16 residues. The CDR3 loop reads CASSFSAVFSTDTQYF. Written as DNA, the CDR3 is TGTGCCAGCAGCTTTTCAGCGGTTTTTAGCACAGATACGCAGTATTTT.

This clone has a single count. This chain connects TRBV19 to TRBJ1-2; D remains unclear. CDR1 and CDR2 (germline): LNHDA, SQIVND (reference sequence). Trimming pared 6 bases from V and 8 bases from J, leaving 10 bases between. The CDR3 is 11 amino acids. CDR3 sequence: CASSDRVGYTF. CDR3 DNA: TGTGCCAGTAGCGATCGAGTGGGCTACACCTTC.

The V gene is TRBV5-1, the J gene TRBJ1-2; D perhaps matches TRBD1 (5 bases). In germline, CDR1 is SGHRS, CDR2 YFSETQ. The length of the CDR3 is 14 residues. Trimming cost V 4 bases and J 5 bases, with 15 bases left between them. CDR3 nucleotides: TGCGCCAGCAGCCGAGCGACAGTTGGATATGGCTACACCTTC. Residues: CASSRATVGYGYTF. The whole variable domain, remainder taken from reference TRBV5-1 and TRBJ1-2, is KAGVTQTPRYLIKTRGQQVTLSCSPISGHRSVSWYQQTPGQGLQFLFEYFSETQRNKGNFPGRFSGRQFSNSRSEMNVSTLELGDSALYLCASSRATVGYGYTFGSGTRLTVV.

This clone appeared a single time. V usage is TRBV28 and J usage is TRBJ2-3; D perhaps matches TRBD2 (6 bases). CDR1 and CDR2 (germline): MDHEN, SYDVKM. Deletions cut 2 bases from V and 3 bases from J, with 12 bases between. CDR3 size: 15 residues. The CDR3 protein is CASSLTGEWTDTQYF. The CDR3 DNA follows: TGTGCCAGCAGTTTAACGGGGGAGTGGACAGATACGCAGTATTTT.

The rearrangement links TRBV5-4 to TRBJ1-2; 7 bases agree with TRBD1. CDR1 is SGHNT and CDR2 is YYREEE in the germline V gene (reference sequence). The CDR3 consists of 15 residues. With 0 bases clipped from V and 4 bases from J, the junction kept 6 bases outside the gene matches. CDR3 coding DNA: TGTGCCAGCAGCTTGGATATAGGGGGCGTCTATGGCTACACCTTC. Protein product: CASSLDIGGVYGYTF.

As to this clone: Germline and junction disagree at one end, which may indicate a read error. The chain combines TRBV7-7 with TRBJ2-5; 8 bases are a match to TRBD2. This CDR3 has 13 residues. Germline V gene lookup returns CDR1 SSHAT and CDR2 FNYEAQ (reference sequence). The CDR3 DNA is TGTGCTAGCAGCCCGGGACTAGGGGAGACCCAGTACTTC. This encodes CASSPGLGETQYF.

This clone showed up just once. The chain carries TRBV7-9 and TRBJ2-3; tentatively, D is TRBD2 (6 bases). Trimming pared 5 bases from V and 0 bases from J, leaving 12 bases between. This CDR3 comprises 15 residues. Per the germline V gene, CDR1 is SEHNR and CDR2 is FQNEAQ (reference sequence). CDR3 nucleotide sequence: TGTGCCAGCAGCCGTGGGACTGTTAGCACAGATACGCAGTATTTT. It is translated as CASSRGTVSTDTQYF.

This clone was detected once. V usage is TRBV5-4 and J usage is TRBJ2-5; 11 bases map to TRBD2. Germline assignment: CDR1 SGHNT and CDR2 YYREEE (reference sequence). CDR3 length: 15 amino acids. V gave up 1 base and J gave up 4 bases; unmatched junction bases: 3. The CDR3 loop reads CASSLNSGRAETQYF. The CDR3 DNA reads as TGTGCCAGCAGCTTGAATAGCGGGAGGGCAGAGACCCAGTACTTC.

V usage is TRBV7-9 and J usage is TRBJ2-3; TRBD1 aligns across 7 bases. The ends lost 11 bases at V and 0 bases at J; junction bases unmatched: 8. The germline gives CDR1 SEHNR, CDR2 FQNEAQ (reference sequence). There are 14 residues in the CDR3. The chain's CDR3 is CAGRDSRSTDTQYF. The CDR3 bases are TGTGCCGGAAGGGACAGCAGAAGCACAGATACGCAGTATTTT.